The 21 T cell receptor beta chains presented below share a single source sample, sequenced in a study of early T cells in non-severe SARS-CoV-2 infection. A single record per CDR3 protein comes from TCRdb applying MiXCR to the 5' RACE reads. Of about 110,000 distinct CDR3 sequences listed, 9% to 13% are singletons. Specimen: whole blood. These TCRs come from an adult who was a healthcare worker with PCR-confirmed SARS-CoV-2 infection or an uninfected control (not recorded which).

Many counts were recorded for this clonotype. This chain links TRBV6-5 with TRBJ2-3; unclear D gene. The V end was cut by 5 bases, the J end by 8 bases, with 11 bases between. CDR1 is MNHEY, CDR2 SVGAGI, per germline. The CDR3 is 12 residues long. The DNA for the CDR3 is TGTGCCAGCAGTCCACTTCGCGGTACGCAGTATTTT. This translates into CASSPLRGTQYF.

The chain links TRBV7-3 to TRBJ2-2; 7 positions match TRBD2. Germline trimming cut 5 bases from V and 4 bases from J; bases unmatched to any gene: 7. There are 15 residues in the CDR3. The germline V gene has CDR1 SGHTA and CDR2 FQGTGA. Written as DNA, the CDR3 is TGTGCCAGCAGCCTCGTCGGGGGGAGCACCGGGGAGCTGTTTTTT. It is translated as CASSLVGGSTGELFF.

Many counts were recorded for this clonotype. One end of the junction fails to match germline, which may point to a read error. This chain links TRBV6-1 with TRBJ2-7; TRBD2 matches at 10 bases. CDR1 and CDR2 from the germline V gene are MNHNS and SASEGT. The CDR3 loop spans 14 amino acids. The CDR3 DNA is TGTGCCAGCAGTCAAGCGGGAGGGCCGCGCGAGCAGTACTTC. Amino acids: CASSQAGGPREQYF.

The chain joins TRBV13 to TRBJ2-1; 12 bases align to TRBD2. The CDR3 contains 20 residues. Germline trimming cut 3 bases from V and 0 bases from J; bases unmatched to any gene: 12. Germline CDR1 is PRHDT and CDR2 is FYEKMQ (reference sequence). CDR3 protein: CASSFRGLAGSPSSYNEQFF. The CDR3 nucleotides are TGTGCCAGCAGCTTTCGCGGACTAGCGGGGAGCCCGAGCTCCTACAATGAGCAGTTCTTC.

This clonotype appeared a few times. The chain links TRBV14 to TRBJ1-4, with 8 bases aligning to TRBD1. Trimming removed 6 bases from V and 3 bases from J; junction bases left unmatched: 3. This CDR3 comprises 14 residues. Germline CDR1 is SGHDN and CDR2 is FVKESK. CDR3 bases: TGTGCCAGCAGTCGGACAGGGTCTAATGAAAAACTGTTTTTT. This encodes CASSRTGSNEKLFF.

This clonotype appeared many times. The rearrangement links TRBV25-1 to TRBJ1-4; D remains unclear. V lost 3 bases, J lost 8 bases, and 13 bases lay in between. CDR1 is MGHDK and CDR2 is SYGVNS in the germline V gene. This CDR3 is 14 amino acids long. The CDR3 nucleotides are TGTGCCAGCAGTGATGGGCAGGTGCGGGAAAAACTGTTTTTT. Amino acids: CASSDGQVREKLFF.

This clonotype has just a few counts. The rearrangement links TRBV29-1 to TRBJ2-7, with TRBD1 as a possible D gene (5 bases). CDR3 length equals 12 residues. Between the trimmed V and J ends, which lost 3 bases and 5 bases, there was a span of 11 bases. CDR1 is SQVTM and CDR2 is ANQGSEA in the germline V gene. DNA for the CDR3: TGCAGCGTTGAGGGGCTTACGAACGAGCAGTACTTC. It translates to CSVEGLTNEQYF.

V gene TRBV12-3 or TRBV12-4 combines with J gene TRBJ1-1, with a tentative D call TRBD1 (6 bases). The CDR3 is made up of 10 amino acids. Trimming removed 10 bases at V and 3 bases at J, with 6 bases between. The CDR3 spells CANRDTEAFF. CDR3 DNA sequence: TGTGCCAACAGGGACACTGAAGCTTTCTTT.

This clonotype was seen more than once but under ten times. The V gene is TRBV21-1, the J gene TRBJ2-3; the D call TRBD1 from the table was never checked on the DNA. TRBV21-1 is marked as a pseudogene. The CDR3 length is 15 residues. This CDR3 is CASSKPKGVTDTQYF. CDR3 bases: TGTGCCAGCAGCAAACCGAAGGGGGTCACAGATACGCAGTATTTT.

This clonotype was observed many times. The V call is TRBV5-6, the J call TRBJ1-1, with no clear D. V gave up 1 base and J gave up 5 bases, with 18 bases separating them. This CDR3 spans 16 amino acids. The germline CDR1 and CDR2 sequences are SGHDT and YYEEEE. DNA of the CDR3: TGTGCCAGCAGCTTGAGAGGTGGTTATGGGTATACTGAAGCTTTCTTT. Its protein is CASSLRGGYGYTEAFF.

This clonotype has a count of ten or more. V gene TRBV5-4 combines with J gene TRBJ2-7, with 7 bases fitting TRBD1. The V gene's germline CDR1 is SGHNT and CDR2 YYREEE (reference sequence). V was pared by 4 bases and J by 4 bases, with 8 bases of the junction left unmatched. This CDR3 is 14 amino acids long. The CDR3 DNA sequence: TGTGCCAGCAGCATTGGGGGACAGACTTACGAGCAGTACTTC. Amino acid sequence: CASSIGGQTYEQYF.

This clonotype occurred a few times. V and J are TRBV28 and TRBJ1-2, with a possible D match to TRBD1 (5 bases). V was shortened by 2 bases and J by 8 bases, with 6 bases between the two germline ends. Germline V gives CDR1 MDHEN, CDR2 SYDVKM. This CDR3 has 11 residues. The CDR3 sequence: CASSLKGGYTF. The DNA for the CDR3 is TGTGCCAGCAGTTTAAAGGGGGGCTACACCTTC.

The sample holds a few counts of this clonotype. The chain recombines TRBV19 with TRBJ1-2; D unclear. Per germline, CDR1 LNHDA and CDR2 SQIVND (reference sequence). V gave up 4 bases and J gave up 8 bases, with 8 bases separating them. This CDR3 is built from 11 residues. The CDR3: CASSTGHGYTF. Written as DNA, the CDR3 is TGTGCCAGTAGTACTGGGCACGGCTACACCTTC.

This clonotype has a handful of counts. The chain carries TRBV11-2 and TRBJ2-7; D is unclear. The CDR3 covers 13 residues. Germline V lookup: CDR1 SGHAT, CDR2 FQNNGV. V was trimmed by 1 base and J by 3 bases, leaving 7 bases between them. The CDR3 sequence: CASSLGLVYEQYF. The CDR3 coding sequence is TGTGCCAGCAGCTTAGGTCTCGTCTACGAGCAGTACTTC.

The V and J genes are TRBV28 and TRBJ1-2; 7 positions agree with TRBD1. The germline gives CDR1 MDHEN, CDR2 SYDVKM. Trimming at V came to 2 bases and at J to 4 bases, leaving 13 bases not matched to a gene. The CDR3 sequence is 17 residues long. CDR3 residues: CASSLRLVGRGSYGYTF. CDR3 nucleotide sequence: TGTGCCAGCAGTTTACGCCTGGTCGGCAGGGGGAGCTATGGCTACACCTTC.

This chain links TRBV10-2 with TRBJ1-6; D is possibly TRBD1 (5 bases). The CDR3 spans 15 residues. CDR1 is WSHSY, CDR2 SAAADI, per germline. Trimming stripped 7 bases from V and 10 bases from J, with 20 bases between. CDR3 sequence reads: CASTQGPPGMSPLHF. In DNA form, the CDR3 reads TGCGCCAGCACTCAGGGACCCCCCGGCATGTCACCCCTCCACTTT.

The chain joins TRBV6-2 or TRBV6-3 to TRBJ1-5, with D perhaps TRBD1 (6 bases). The length of the CDR3 is 13 residues. Between the trimmed V and J ends, which lost 5 bases and 5 bases, there was a span of 10 bases. Germline assignment: CDR1 MNHEY and CDR2 SVGEGT. CDR3: CASSHNRDQPQHF. In nucleotides, the CDR3 is TGTGCCAGCAGTCACAACAGGGATCAGCCCCAGCATTTT.

This chain joins TRBV10-2 and TRBJ2-5; 9 positions agree with TRBD2. J was trimmed by 4 bases and V by 0 bases; bases with no gene match: 12. CDR1 is WSHSY, CDR2 SAAADI, per germline. This CDR3 spans 18 amino acids. The CDR3: CASSESIWGLAGRETQYF. CDR3 coding DNA: TGCGCCAGCAGTGAGTCGATCTGGGGGCTAGCGGGGAGAGAGACCCAGTACTTC.

This clonotype showed up many times. The chain combines TRBV11-2 with TRBJ2-2, with 10 bases fitting TRBD1. V shed 5 bases and J 5 bases; nucleotides not matched to a gene: 2. The germline CDR1 and CDR2 sequences are SGHAT and FQNNGV. The CDR3 spans 14 residues. CDR3 bases: TGTGCCAGCAGCCTGGGACAGGGGACCGGGGAGCTGTTTTTT. Translation gives CASSLGQGTGELFF.

This clonotype was recorded a few times. The rearrangement joins TRBV11-3 to TRBJ2-4; D unclear. CDR1 and CDR2 from the germline V gene are SGHNT and YENEEA. Deletions cut 0 bases from V and 0 bases from J, with 15 bases between. The CDR3 totals 18 residues. As DNA, the CDR3 is TGTGCCAGCAGCTTAGATTTTAGGGCGGAAGTAGCCAAAAACATTCAGTACTTC. It yields the protein CASSLDFRAEVAKNIQYF.

This clonotype was detected many times. The chain links TRBV5-1 to TRBJ2-1; 11 bases line up with TRBD2. V trimming: 6 bases; J trimming: 8 bases; junction bases outside the gene matches: 7. The CDR3 is made up of 14 amino acids. Per the germline V gene, CDR1 is SGHRS and CDR2 is YFSETQ. The CDR3 DNA reads TGCGCCAGCACAATAGCGGGAGGGCGCGATGAGCAGTTCTTC. It codes for CASTIAGGRDEQFF.